The clone carrying this TCR beta chain turned up a few times. No antigen is known for it. This specimen belongs to a study of post-analysis software for immune sequencing data. Points from the study as a whole: Controls significantly exceeded multiple sclerosis patients in normalized Chao1 diversity. TRBV5-6, TRBV5-1 and TRBV20-1 were among roughly five TRBV segments more frequent in patients than controls. Samples from a shared batch, those prepared together, strongly co-clustered by F measure.

Every TCR beta cDNA library bore unique molecular identifiers. The T cell input of about 0.85 to 10 million gave 400,000 to 500,000 cDNA molecules. TCRdb re-called the PCR reads through MiXCR, storing one row per CDR3 protein. This sample has 600,000 to 750,000 distinct CDR3 sequences; about 60% occur once, and the top ten carry over 9%. CDR1 SGHRS and CDR2 YFSETQ come from the germline V gene. The CDR3 totals 12 residues. Trimming removed 4 bases from V and 4 bases from J, with 8 bases in between. Source material: blood. This receptor was identified in a girl aged 2-9 years with multiple sclerosis. This rearrangement joins TRBV5-1 to TRBJ2-5; D is unclear. The CDR3, as DNA: TGCGCCAGCAGCCAGAGTTCAGAGACCCAGTACTTC. It codes for CASSQSSETQYF.